This T cell receptor beta chain is from a study of T cell responses to AZD1222 COVID-19 vaccine. General study results and limits: Just 5 or 6 AZD1222 recipients tested seropositive at baseline.

Second doses that came at about 4 or about 12 weeks were put together. The length of the CDR3 is 13 residues. CDR1 and CDR2 (germline): MNHEY, SVGAGI. Between the trimmed V and J ends, which lost 4 bases and 5 bases, there was a span of 11 bases. To note about this clone: Its specificity is not known.

Only in-frame clones appear in the TCRdb table, and some are missing; sequencing was by immunoSEQ multiplex PCR. Among around 130,000 clones listed, more than 70% were seen once. The sample in question was peripheral blood, obtained 28 days after the second AZD1222 dose. The sequence was obtained from an adult who received the AZD1222 COVID-19 vaccine. V and J are TRBV6-5 and TRBJ1-1; D not certain. CDR3 bases: TGTGCCAGCAGTTTCGCTGTAGGGACTGAAGCTTTCTTT. Protein sequence: CASSFAVGTEAFF.